The subject of this entry is one T cell receptor (beta chain). The antigen remains undetermined. A junction boundary mismatches the germline segment, possibly from a read error. The sample is drawn from a study of cytomegalovirus exposure and HLA in healthy donors. Germline loops: CDR1 SGHAT, CDR2 FQNNGV. This CDR3 is 18 amino acids long. Study findings and constraints: In an earlier analysis, most TCR beta V segments were productive about 87% or about 30% of the time. In a later analysis, at a false discovery rate of 0.05, 15,000 to 20,000 TCR beta sequences were associated with HLA alleles.

The PCR was carried out with 60 Vbeta primers and 13 Jbeta primers. Clones were sequenced by immunoSEQ multiplex PCR, and TCRdb holds only the in-frame ones, with some missing. The sample has tens of thousands of clones. This receptor was obtained from a woman aged 40 to 49 in good health and CMV-seropositive. The sample consisted of PBMCs. The J gene is TRBJ1-1, the V gene TRBV11-2; TRBD1 aligns across 11 bases. The CDR3 sequence is CASSSGTGGLSMNTEALF. CDR3 sequence (DNA): TGTGCCAGCAGCTCCGGGACAGGGGGATTGAGCATGAACACTGAAGCTCTCTTT.